This T cell receptor (beta chain) came from a study of Ad26.COV2.S vaccination and SARS-CoV-2 variants. Repertoires were generated with immunoSEQ multiplex PCR, while TCRdb's copy carries only in-frame clones and drops some. The repertoire holds about 400,000 clones, approximately 91% seen once, with around 1.9% in the top ten. V lost 1 base to trimming and J lost 3 bases, with 11 bases between them. This CDR3 has 14 amino acids. CDR1 is SGDLS and CDR2 is YYNGEE in the germline V gene. Treatment of the sample: about 20 received Ad26.COV2.S at low or high dose, single or two shots; about 5 received placebo; per-sample allocation not given. Following the first vaccine or placebo injection, samples were taken on day 63.

V and J are TRBV9 and TRBJ2-7; D is possibly TRBD2 (5 bases). The specimen comprised peripheral blood, sampled in a trial of Ad26.COV2.S vaccine versus placebo. The receptor's source is a person between 18 and 60 years old who received the Ad26.COV2.S COVID-19 vaccine or a placebo. This CDR3 is CASSVYSGFYEQYF. The CDR3 DNA follows: TGTGCCAGCAGCGTATATTCGGGGTTCTACGAGCAGTACTTC.